The 28 T cell receptor beta chains listed next were all sequenced from one sample in a study of cytomegalovirus exposure and HLA in healthy donors. PCR used 60 Vbeta primers and 13 Jbeta primers. TCRdb's table, derived via immunoSEQ multiplex PCR, lists solely in-frame clones and lacks some. There are 150,000 to 200,000 clones in the sample; under 80% occur only once, and around 2.9% lies in the top ten. Sequencing was carried out using PBMCs. Source of these receptors: a man aged 35-49 years in good health and CMV-seronegative.

The genes are TRBV5-1 and TRBJ2-7; 9 bases are shared with TRBD1. Germline lookup yields CDR1 SGHRS and CDR2 YFSETQ. V was pared by 3 bases and J by 6 bases, with 13 bases of the junction left unmatched. The CDR3 sequence is 16 residues long. The chain's CDR3 is CASSYPSGTGSGEQYF. In nucleotides, the CDR3 is TGCGCCAGCAGCTACCCCTCCGGGACAGGGTCTGGCGAGCAGTACTTC.

The chain joins TRBV11-3 to TRBJ2-3; D remains ambiguous. V dropped 5 bases and J dropped 0 bases, with 9 bases sitting between them. CDR1 and CDR2 from the germline V gene are SGHNT and YENEEA. The CDR3 spans 14 residues. In DNA form, the CDR3 reads TGTGCCAGCAGCCCCCCTGAGAGCACAGATACGCAGTATTTT. Its translation is CASSPPESTDTQYF.

This chain connects TRBV27 to TRBJ2-5, with TRBD1 matching over 11 bases. The J call could be wrong; TRBJ2-7 is a better fit for the DNA end. This CDR3 comprises 15 residues. CDR1 is MNHEY and CDR2 is SMNVEV in the germline V gene (reference sequence). CDR3 coding DNA: TGTGCCAGCACCCTTACCGGGACAGGGGGCTACGAGCAGTACTTC. Translated: CASTLTGTGGYEQYF.

The gene calls are TRBV5-6 and TRBJ2-1; the match to TRBD1 covers 10 bases. The germline CDR1 and CDR2 sequences are SGHDT and YYEEEE. The CDR3 length is 15 residues. Trimming at V came to 4 bases and at J to 7 bases, leaving 8 bases not matched to a gene. The CDR3 loop is CASSGRTGGLNEQFF. The CDR3 DNA follows: TGTGCCAGCAGCGGAAGGACAGGGGGGCTAAATGAGCAGTTCTTC.

The chain uses TRBV7-2 and TRBJ2-1; D is undetermined. CDR3 length equals 13 residues. Looked up from germline, CDR1 is SGHTA and CDR2 is FQGNSA. V lost 2 bases to trimming and J lost 5 bases, with 7 bases between them. The CDR3 DNA reads as TGTGCCAGCAGCTTAAATACTCACAATGAGCAGTTCTTC. Translated, it gives CASSLNTHNEQFF. The full variable domain, rest sourced from reference TRBV7-2 and TRBJ2-1, is GAGVSQSPSNKVTEKGKDVELRCDPISGHTALYWYRQSLGQGLEFLIYFQGNSAPDKSGLPSDRFSAERTGGSVSTLTIQRTQQEDSAVYLCASSLNTHNEQFFGPGTRLTVL.

This clone showed up many times. J is TRBJ1-4 and V is TRBV6-5, with D possibly matching TRBD1 (6 bases). Germline CDR1 reads MNHEY; CDR2 reads SVGAGI. The CDR3 runs to 14 residues. The germline V and J ends were trimmed by 5 bases and 6 bases, with 13 bases remaining between them. CDR3 amino acids: CASSKQGAYEKLFF. The CDR3 nucleotides read TGTGCCAGCAGTAAACAGGGAGCGTATGAAAAACTGTTTTTT.

The chain is built from TRBV10-2 and TRBJ1-1, with TRBD1 matching 11 bases. The CDR3 is made up of 12 amino acids. Germline V gene sequence: CDR1 WSHSY, CDR2 SAAADI. The V and J ends lost 10 bases and 5 bases, in that order; junction bases with no gene match: 3. DNA of the CDR3: TGCGCCACCGGGACAGGGGGAACTGAAGCTTTCTTT. This codes for CATGTGGTEAFF.

The J gene is TRBJ1-5, the V gene TRBV6-1, with D tentatively TRBD1 (6 bases). The ends were cut back, 9 bases at V and 2 bases at J, with 11 bases in the middle. Germline lookup yields CDR1 MNHNS and CDR2 SASEGT. The CDR3 has 13 amino acids. CDR3 sequence: CASRYRGNQPQHF. The CDR3 DNA reads TGTGCCAGTCGATACAGGGGCAATCAGCCCCAGCATTTT.

V gene TRBV5-1 combines with J gene TRBJ2-5, with 7 positions matching TRBD2. CDR3 length: 16 residues. Germline V gene data show CDR1 as SGHRS and CDR2 as YFSETQ. After removal of 0 bases from V and 2 bases from J, the junction contained 7 bases not matched to a gene. DNA for the CDR3: TGCGCCAGCAGCTTGGGTGTCGGGGGGATTCAAGAGACCCAGTACTTC. As protein: CASSLGVGGIQETQYF.

J is TRBJ2-5 and V is TRBV19; TRBD2 matches 9 bases. The trim removed 3 bases at V and 6 bases at J, leaving 8 bases unmatched. This CDR3 region has 15 residues. Germline V gene sequence: CDR1 LNHDA, CDR2 SQIVND (reference sequence). CDR3 nucleotide sequence: TGTGCCAGTAGTATGGGCGGGAGGGCCCCCAAGACCCAGTACTTC. It translates to CASSMGGRAPKTQYF.

The chain is built from TRBV15 and TRBJ2-4, with D maybe TRBD1 (6 bases). The V and J ends lost 1 base and 2 bases respectively, with 15 bases between them. The CDR3 sequence is 17 residues long. Germline V gene sequence: CDR1 LNHNV, CDR2 YYDKDF (reference sequence). The CDR3 loop reads CATSRGRAGATKNIQYF. For the CDR3, the DNA is TGTGCCACCAGCAGAGGGCGGGCAGGGGCGACCAAAAACATTCAGTACTTC.

Here the CDR3 DNA reads TGCGCCAGCAGCCCCGGAGGGTCCTCACCCCTCCACTTT. Its protein product is CASSPGGSSPLHF. The chain has TRBV5-1 and TRBJ1-6; no clear D gene. V was pared by 4 bases and J by 10 bases, with 12 bases between. Looked up from germline, CDR1 is SGHRS and CDR2 is YFSETQ. CDR3 length: 13 residues.

This chain joins TRBV18 and TRBJ1-5, with TRBD1 matching 7 bases. Trimming took 3 bases from V and 4 from J; bases not matched to a gene: 6. CDR1 is KGHSH and CDR2 is LQKENI in the germline V gene. This CDR3 has 15 residues. This chain's CDR3 is CASSPDRVSNQPQHF. CDR3 sequence (DNA): TGTGCCAGCTCACCCGACAGGGTCAGTAATCAGCCCCAGCATTTT.

J is TRBJ1-5 and V is TRBV11-2; a possible D gene is TRBD1 (6 bases). Germline V gene lookup returns CDR1 SGHAT and CDR2 FQNNGV. CDR3 length: 17 residues. V was trimmed by 3 bases and J by 5 bases, leaving 20 bases between them. The CDR3 sequence: CASSFRPTGRGDQPQHF. The CDR3 nucleotides are TGTGCCAGCAGCTTTCGACCAACAGGGAGAGGGGATCAGCCCCAGCATTTT.

This clone was counted only a few times. V usage is TRBV6-5 and J usage is TRBJ2-7, with unresolved D. The CDR3 is made up of 11 amino acids. V was trimmed by 6 bases and J by 3 bases, leaving 6 bases between them. CDR1 and CDR2 (germline): MNHEY, SVGAGI. CDR3 residues: CASSQLYEQYF. The DNA of the CDR3 is TGTGCCAGCAGCCAACTCTACGAGCAGTACTTC.

The chain couples TRBV9 to TRBJ2-1, with a possible D match to TRBD2 (6 bases). Germline V gene lookup returns CDR1 SGDLS and CDR2 YYNGEE. CDR3 length equals 15 residues. Trimming pared 1 base from V and 2 bases from J, leaving 10 bases between. CDR3 sequence (DNA): TGTGCCAGCAGCGTAATGGGGGGAACCTACAATGAGCAGTTCTTC. This codes for CASSVMGGTYNEQFF.

This clone was picked up a small number of times. The chain is built from TRBV11-1 and TRBJ1-2; TRBD1 is a possible D gene (6 bases). This CDR3 comprises 13 residues. Germline V gene sequence: CDR1 SGHAT, CDR2 FQDESV (reference sequence). Trimming removed 5 bases from V and 4 bases from J, with 11 bases in between. CDR3 residues: CASSTGQSYGYTF. The CDR3 DNA sequence: TGTGCCAGCAGCACCGGACAGTCCTATGGCTACACCTTC.

This clone was detected only a few times. This chain uses TRBV6-5 with TRBJ2-5; 10 nucleotides align to TRBD1. The J call may be incorrect, as the DNA end agrees better with TRBJ2-7. The length of the CDR3 is 15 residues. The germline V gene encodes CDR1 MNHEY and CDR2 SVGAGI. The CDR3 nucleotides are TGTGCCAGCAGTAACGGACAGGGGGGGTCCTACGAGCAGTACTTC. Its translation: CASSNGQGGSYEQYF.

The genes are TRBV18 and TRBJ1-6, with D possibly being TRBD1 (5 bases). The CDR3 sequence is 18 residues long. The ends were cut back, 3 bases at V and 8 bases at J, with 23 bases in the middle. CDR1 is KGHSH and CDR2 is LQKENI in the germline V gene. As DNA, the CDR3 is TGTGCCAGCTCACCCCCCAATGCGGGACCCAAAACCTATTCACCCCTCCACTTT. The encoded protein is CASSPPNAGPKTYSPLHF.

The chain employs TRBV4-2 and TRBJ2-7; 9 nucleotides align to TRBD2. Germline-derived CDR1 and CDR2 are LGHNA and YNFKEQ. V trimming: 4 bases; J trimming: 0 bases; junction bases outside the gene matches: 10. The CDR3 is made up of 17 amino acids. This chain's CDR3 is CASSLALAGASSYEQYF. The CDR3 DNA sequence: TGTGCCAGCAGCCTCGCTTTAGCGGGGGCCAGCTCCTACGAGCAGTACTTC.

A few counts support this clone. The chain is built from TRBV7-2 and TRBJ2-3; tentatively, D is TRBD2 (5 bases). The CDR3 covers 12 residues. Germline CDR1 reads SGHTA; CDR2 reads FQGNSA. The ends were cut back, 1 base at V and 13 bases at J, with 12 bases in the middle. CDR3 nucleotide sequence: TGTGCCAGCAGCTTAGGCGGACTCAGGAAGTATTTT. Its translation: CASSLGGLRKYF.

This clone was counted a single time. The chain recombines TRBV7-2 with TRBJ2-7, with TRBD2 identical over 10 bases. Per germline, CDR1 SGHTA and CDR2 FQGNSA. This CDR3 is built from 16 residues. The junction had 8 bases not matched to a gene; V was cut back by 2 bases and J by 4 bases. CDR3 loop: CASSLSSGRNGYEQYF. In nucleotides, the CDR3 is TGTGCCAGCAGCTTATCTAGCGGGAGAAATGGTTACGAGCAGTACTTC.

This clone was detected only a few times. The chain joins TRBV7-9 to TRBJ2-7; TRBD1 matches at 8 bases. This CDR3 has 15 residues. V lost 5 bases to trimming and J lost 2 bases; unmatched junction nucleotides: 8. CDR1 and CDR2 (germline): SEHNR, FQNEAQ (reference sequence). CDR3 DNA sequence: TGTGCCAGCAGCCCCAGACGACAGGGGACCTACGAGCAGTACTTC. Its protein product is CASSPRRQGTYEQYF.

J is TRBJ2-7 and V is TRBV5-1; 7 bases fit TRBD1. This CDR3 is 16 amino acids long. V gave up 0 bases and J gave up 3 bases; unmatched junction bases: 9. CDR1 SGHRS and CDR2 YFSETQ come from the germline V gene. The DNA for the CDR3 is TGCGCCAGCAGCTTGGCCCAGGGGGAAAAAGTCTACGAGCAGTACTTC. Its translation: CASSLAQGEKVYEQYF.

With regard to this clone: The germline gene is not matched at one end of the junction; a read error may be the cause. Other DNA sequences of this sample code for an identical CDR3. V usage is TRBV29-1 and J usage is TRBJ1-1, with 7 bases identical to TRBD1. The CDR3 spans 12 residues. In germline, CDR1 is SQVTM, CDR2 ANQGSEA. Here the CDR3 reads CSAVQGWTEAFF. CDR3 sequence (DNA): TGCAGCGCCGTACAGGGGTGGACTGAGGCTTTCTTT.

V usage is TRBV9 and J usage is TRBJ2-5, with a tentative D call TRBD1 (5 bases). Per germline, CDR1 SGDLS and CDR2 YYNGEE. This CDR3 has 15 residues. V shed 2 bases and J shed 1 base, with 12 bases lying between them. The CDR3 DNA is TGTGCCAGCAGCGTCCAAACAGGTTTCCAAGAGACCCAGTACTTC. It yields the protein CASSVQTGFQETQYF.

This chain uses TRBV28 with TRBJ2-7, with 10 bases lining up with TRBD2. The CDR3 covers 15 residues. CDR1 is MDHEN, CDR2 SYDVKM, per germline. The V segment lost 8 bases and the J segment 4 bases; nucleotides outside the gene matches: 11. This CDR3 is CASYHSGGLTYEQYF. As DNA, the CDR3 is TGTGCCAGCTACCATAGCGGGGGGCTCACGTACGAGCAGTACTTC.

CDR3 amino acids: CASSGRTGGEETQYF. DNA for the CDR3: TGTGCCAGCAGCGGTAGGACAGGGGGCGAAGAGACCCAGTACTTC. J is TRBJ2-5 and V is TRBV4-2, with 11 positions matching TRBD1. Trimming took 5 bases from V and 3 from J; bases not matched to a gene: 5. The CDR3 has 15 amino acids. Germline V gene sequence: CDR1 LGHNA, CDR2 YNFKEQ.